This T cell receptor (beta chain) was profiled in a study of T cell responses to AZD1222 COVID-19 vaccine. Study observations and caveats: White British ancestry dominated among donors, who included more females, and clonal diversity was possibly underestimated.

V was shortened by 1 base and J by 5 bases, with 11 bases between the two germline ends. Germline V gives CDR1 MDHEN, CDR2 SYDVKM. There are 14 residues in the CDR3. Clones were sequenced by immunoSEQ multiplex PCR, and TCRdb holds only the in-frame ones, with some missing. The table shows fewer than 110,000 clones, with 89% occurring only once. Comments on this clone: The target antigen is unknown. This same CDR3 is encoded by further DNA sequences in the sample.

This sequence originates from an adult in good health. V and J are TRBV28 and TRBJ2-5, with D possibly being TRBD1 or TRBD2 (5 bases each). The sequencing here drew on peripheral blood, taken on day 0 of AZD1222 vaccination. CDR3 sequence: CASSLSWGGETQYF. For the CDR3, the DNA is TGTGCCAGCAGTTTATCATGGGGCGGGGAGACCCAGTACTTC.